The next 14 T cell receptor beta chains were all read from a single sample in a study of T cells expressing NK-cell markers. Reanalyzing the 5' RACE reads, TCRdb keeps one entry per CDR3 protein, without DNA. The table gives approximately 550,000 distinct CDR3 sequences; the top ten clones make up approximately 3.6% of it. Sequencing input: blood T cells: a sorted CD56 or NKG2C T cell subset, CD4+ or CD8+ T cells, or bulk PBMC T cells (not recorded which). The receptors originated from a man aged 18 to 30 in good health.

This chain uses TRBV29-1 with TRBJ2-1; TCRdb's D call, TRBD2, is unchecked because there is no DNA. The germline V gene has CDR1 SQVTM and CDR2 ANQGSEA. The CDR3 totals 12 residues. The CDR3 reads CSGQEGYNEQFF.

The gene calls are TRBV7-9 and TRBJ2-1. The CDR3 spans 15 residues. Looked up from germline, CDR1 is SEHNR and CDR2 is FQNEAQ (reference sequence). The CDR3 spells CASSSIGEVGNEQFF.

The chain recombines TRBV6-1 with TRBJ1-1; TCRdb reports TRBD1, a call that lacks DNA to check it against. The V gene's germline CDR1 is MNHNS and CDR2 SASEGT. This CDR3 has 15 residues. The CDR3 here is CASSRSLAGGTEAFF.

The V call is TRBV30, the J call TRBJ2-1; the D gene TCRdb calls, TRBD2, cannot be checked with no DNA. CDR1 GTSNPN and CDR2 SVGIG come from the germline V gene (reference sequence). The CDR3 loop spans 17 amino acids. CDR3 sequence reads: CAWSVTPWASGSSAQFF.

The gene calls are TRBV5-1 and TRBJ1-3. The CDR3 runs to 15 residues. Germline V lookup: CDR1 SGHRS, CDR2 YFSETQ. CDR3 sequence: CASSLRLNSGNTIYF.

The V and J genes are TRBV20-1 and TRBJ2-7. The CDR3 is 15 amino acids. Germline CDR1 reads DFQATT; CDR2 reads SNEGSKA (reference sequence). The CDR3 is CSARAPSVGNYEQYF.

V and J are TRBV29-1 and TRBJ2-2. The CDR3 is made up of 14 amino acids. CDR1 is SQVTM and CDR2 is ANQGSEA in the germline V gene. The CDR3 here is CSVEEGRNTGELFF.

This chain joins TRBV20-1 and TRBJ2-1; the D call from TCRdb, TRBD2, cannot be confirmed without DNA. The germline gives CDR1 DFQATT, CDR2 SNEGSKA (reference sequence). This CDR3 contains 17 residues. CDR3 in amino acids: CSARHLTSGRVGNEQFF.

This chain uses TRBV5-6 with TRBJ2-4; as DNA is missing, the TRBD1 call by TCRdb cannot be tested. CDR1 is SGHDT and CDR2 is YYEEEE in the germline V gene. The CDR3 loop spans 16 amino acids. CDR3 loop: CASSLPGQGARGIQYF.

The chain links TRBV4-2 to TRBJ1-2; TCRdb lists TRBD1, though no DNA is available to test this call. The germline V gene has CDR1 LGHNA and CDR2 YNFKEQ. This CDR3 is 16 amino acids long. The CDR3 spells CASSQDGTPLVYGYTF.

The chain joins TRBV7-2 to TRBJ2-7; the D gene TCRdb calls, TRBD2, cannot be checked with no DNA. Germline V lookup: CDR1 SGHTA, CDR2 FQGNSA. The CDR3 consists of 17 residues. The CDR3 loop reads CASSLAASSGWGYEQYF.

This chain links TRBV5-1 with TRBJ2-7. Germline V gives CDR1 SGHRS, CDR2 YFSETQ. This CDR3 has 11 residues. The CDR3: CASSLKNEQYF.

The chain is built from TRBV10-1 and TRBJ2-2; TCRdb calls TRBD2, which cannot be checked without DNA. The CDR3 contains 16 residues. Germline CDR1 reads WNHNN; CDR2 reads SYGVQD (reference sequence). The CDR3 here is CASPVGRLPSAGELFF.

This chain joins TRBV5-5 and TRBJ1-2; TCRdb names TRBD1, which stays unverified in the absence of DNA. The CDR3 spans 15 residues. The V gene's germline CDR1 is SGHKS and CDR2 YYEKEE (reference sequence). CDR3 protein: CASSSSPVGSSGYTF.